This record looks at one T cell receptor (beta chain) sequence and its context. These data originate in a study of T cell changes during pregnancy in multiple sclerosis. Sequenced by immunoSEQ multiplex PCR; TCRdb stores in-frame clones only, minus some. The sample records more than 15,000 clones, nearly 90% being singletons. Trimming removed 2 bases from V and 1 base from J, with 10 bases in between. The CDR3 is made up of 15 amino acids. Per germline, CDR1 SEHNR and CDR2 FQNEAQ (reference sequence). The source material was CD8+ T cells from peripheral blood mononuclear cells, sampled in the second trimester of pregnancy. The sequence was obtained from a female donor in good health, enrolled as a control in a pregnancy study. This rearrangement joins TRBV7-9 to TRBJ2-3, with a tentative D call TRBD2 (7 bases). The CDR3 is CASSLRGGGTDTQYF. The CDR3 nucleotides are TGTGCCAGCAGCTTAAGGGGGGGCGGCACAGATACGCAGTATTTT.